The clone carrying this TCR beta chain was found a few times. This specimen comes from a study of blood T cell repertoires in COVID-19. Whole-study context: Researchers got acute and convalescent COVID-19 samples from the United States, Italy and Spain. T cells, B-cell-depleted T cells, or PBMCs provided the cDNA or gDNA that served as material.

Study processing details: Amplification of reference gene primers provided the estimated nucleated cell counts. Using immunoSEQ multiplex PCR, the repertoire was profiled, and TCRdb retains in-frame clones only, with some absent. The V and J calls and clone size come from that table; D and trimming were worked out from the DNA. The data contain more than 300,000 clones, around 83% of them singletons. The germline V and J ends were trimmed by 0 bases and 6 bases, with 11 bases remaining between them. CDR1 PRHDT and CDR2 FYEKMQ come from the germline V gene (reference sequence). CDR3 length equals 14 residues.

The rearrangement uses TRBV13 and TRBJ1-1; the D gene is possibly TRBD1 (5 bases). The receptor was isolated from a woman between 45 and 65 years old with acute or convalescent COVID-19. The sequenced sample was peripheral blood. The CDR3 nucleotides are TGTGCCAGCAGCTTAGGCGGGGGGGATTCTGAAGCTTTCTTT. Translated, it gives CASSLGGGDSEAFF.